Below are 25 T cell receptor beta chains sequenced from a single sample in a study of cytomegalovirus exposure and HLA in healthy donors. Primers: 60 Vbeta forward and 13 Jbeta reverse. Clones were sequenced by immunoSEQ multiplex PCR, and TCRdb holds only the in-frame ones, with some missing. The repertoire holds about 140,000 clones, with 80% as singletons. Sequenced input: PBMCs. Receptors were obtained from a man aged 40-49 years in good health and CMV-seropositive.

In this sample, this clone turned up once. The chain combines TRBV6-6 with TRBJ1-2; a weak D match, TRBD1 (6 bases). CDR1 and CDR2 from the germline V gene are MNHNY and SVGAGI (reference sequence). The V and J ends lost 0 bases and 2 bases respectively, with 10 bases between them. The length of the CDR3 is 15 residues. CDR3 coding DNA: TGTGCCAGCAGTTACTCCCGGACAGCAAACTATGGCTACACCTTC. Its protein is CASSYSRTANYGYTF.

The chain joins TRBV5-1 to TRBJ2-5, with D possibly TRBD1 on 5 matching bases. In germline, CDR1 is SGHRS, CDR2 YFSETQ. V was pared by 0 bases and J by 4 bases, with 10 bases between. This CDR3 has 14 amino acids. CDR3 sequence: CASSLEGFGETQYF. DNA for the CDR3: TGCGCCAGCAGCTTGGAGGGGTTCGGAGAGACCCAGTACTTC.

The rearrangement links TRBV2 to TRBJ1-6; a possible D gene is TRBD1 (6 bases). Germline lookup yields CDR1 SNHLY and CDR2 FYNNEI. CDR3 length: 14 residues. Between the trimmed V and J ends, which lost 8 bases and 5 bases, there was a span of 13 bases. DNA of the CDR3: TGTGCCAGCTGTCAAGGGACACATAATTCACCCCTCCACTTT. This gives the protein CASCQGTHNSPLHF.

The V gene is TRBV6-5, the J gene TRBJ1-1, with 7 bases fitting TRBD1. The CDR3 has 13 amino acids. The germline gives CDR1 MNHEY, CDR2 SVGAGI. V shed 8 bases and J 6 bases; nucleotides not matched to a gene: 9. This CDR3 reads CASLTDRESEAFF. CDR3 DNA: TGTGCCAGCTTGACAGACAGGGAATCTGAAGCTTTCTTT.

This chain joins TRBV4-3 and TRBJ1-1, with D perhaps TRBD1 (5 bases). V shed 0 bases and J shed 4 bases, with 9 bases lying between them. The CDR3 length is 14 residues. The germline CDR1 and CDR2 sequences are LGHNA and YSLEER. Here the CDR3 DNA reads TGCGCCAGCAGCCAAGAGAGCGGGGCCACTGAAGCTTTCTTT. Translated, it gives CASSQESGATEAFF.

This clone has only a few counts. At one of its ends the junction is not consistent with the germline gene, which may arise from a read error. In DNA, the CDR3 is TGTGCCAGCAGTCACTCAGAGGCAGATACGCAGTATTTT. It yields the protein CASSHSEADTQYF. The chain uses TRBV6-5 and TRBJ2-3, with unresolved D. The CDR3 spans 13 residues. Looked up from germline, CDR1 is MNHEY and CDR2 is SVGAGI.

DNA of the CDR3: TGTGCCATCAGTGAAAGGGGCACTCAAGGCGAGCAGTACTTC. Translation: CAISERGTQGEQYF. This chain joins TRBV10-3 and TRBJ2-7; tentative D call: TRBD1 (5 bases). Trimming left V 3 bases short and J 6 bases short, with 15 bases between. The CDR3 contains 14 residues. The germline V gene encodes CDR1 ENHRY and CDR2 SYGVKD.

The V call is TRBV6-6, the J call TRBJ1-2; D not resolved. V was cut by 8 bases and J by 4 bases, with 14 bases left in between. The CDR3 is made up of 13 amino acids. In germline, CDR1 is MNHNY, CDR2 SVGAGI (reference sequence). CDR3 nucleotide sequence: TGTGCCAGCGGCAATCGCGGTAGCTATGGCTACACCTTC. Amino acid sequence: CASGNRGSYGYTF.

The chain uses TRBV7-2 and TRBJ1-1, with D possibly being TRBD1 (5 bases). Germline loops: CDR1 SGHTA, CDR2 FQGNSA. Deletions cut 5 bases from V and 5 bases from J, with 15 bases between. This CDR3 has 14 amino acids. The CDR3 DNA sequence: TGTGCCAGCAGCAATGGGGGGATTAGGACTGAAGCTTTCTTT. Amino acids: CASSNGGIRTEAFF.

The chain is built from TRBV28 and TRBJ1-5, with 8 bases fitting TRBD1. V lost 6 bases, J lost 2 bases, and 12 bases stayed unmatched. The CDR3 length is 17 residues. Looked up from germline, CDR1 is MDHEN and CDR2 is SYDVKM. The CDR3 nucleotides read TGTGCCAGCAGATTTACCGGGACAGGCAGCCGCAATCAGCCCCAGCATTTT. It yields the protein CASRFTGTGSRNQPQHF.

The V call is TRBV6-5, the J call TRBJ2-5; TRBD2 aligns across 9 bases. The J call may be wrong; the DNA end is better matched by TRBJ2-7. The germline gives CDR1 MNHEY, CDR2 SVGAGI. This CDR3 is built from 13 residues. CDR3 coding DNA: TGTGCCAGCAGTTTTAGCGGGAGCTACGAGCAGTACTTC. It is translated as CASSFSGSYEQYF.

The rearrangement links TRBV21-1 to TRBJ2-7; the table's D call, TRBD2, has no DNA check behind it. TRBV21-1 constitutes a pseudogene. The CDR3 is made up of 13 amino acids. CDR3 DNA: TGTGCCAGCAGCAAAGCGTTAAAATACGAGCAGTACTTC. It translates to CASSKALKYEQYF.

The chain has TRBV5-8 and TRBJ1-1; a possible D gene is TRBD1 (6 bases). V lost 4 bases, J lost 6 bases, and 16 bases lay in between. The CDR3 contains 14 residues. Germline CDR1 SGHTS, CDR2 YDEGEE. The DNA for the CDR3 is TGTGCCAGCAGCAGGACAGCGGGAGGGTCTGAAGCTTTCTTT. It is translated as CASSRTAGGSEAFF.

The chain combines TRBV6-1 with TRBJ1-2; no firm D call. The CDR3 length is 14 residues. Trimming cost V 6 bases and J 2 bases, with 13 bases left between them. CDR1 is MNHNS and CDR2 is SASEGT in the germline V gene. The CDR3 loop reads CASRELAPNYGYTF. Here the CDR3 DNA reads TGTGCCAGCAGGGAGCTGGCACCGAACTATGGCTACACCTTC.

The chain employs TRBV28 and TRBJ2-5; the D gene is possibly TRBD2 (5 bases). CDR1 and CDR2 from the germline V gene are MDHEN and SYDVKM. The CDR3 extends over 13 amino acids. With 3 bases removed from V and 4 bases from J, the gap between germline ends came to 9 bases. The CDR3 protein is CASSFIGVETQYF. The CDR3 coding sequence is TGTGCCAGCAGTTTTATCGGGGTAGAGACCCAGTACTTC.

The rearrangement joins TRBV19 to TRBJ2-3, with D perhaps matching TRBD1 (5 bases). V lost 3 bases to trimming and J lost 5 bases, with 12 bases between them. CDR1 is LNHDA and CDR2 is SQIVND in the germline V gene (reference sequence). The CDR3 runs 14 residues. The CDR3 sequence is CASSMAGFGDTQYF. The CDR3 coding sequence is TGTGCCAGTAGTATGGCAGGGTTCGGAGATACGCAGTATTTT.

This chain uses TRBV5-8 with TRBJ2-2, with a possible D match to TRBD2 (5 bases). There are 15 residues in the CDR3. Deletions cut 4 bases from V and 1 base from J, with 11 bases between. The germline gives CDR1 SGHTS, CDR2 YDEGEE. The CDR3 bases are TGTGCCAGCAGCCGAGGGAGTCTGAACACCGGGGAGCTGTTTTTT. Amino acid sequence: CASSRGSLNTGELFF.

The rearrangement joins TRBV28 to TRBJ1-5, with a tentative D call TRBD1 (5 bases). Germline CDR1 and CDR2: MDHEN and SYDVKM. This CDR3 region has 15 residues. The ends were cut back, 8 bases at V and 0 bases at J, with 14 bases in the middle. The CDR3 DNA reads as TGTGCCAGCCACCGGGACTTTTATAGCAATCAGCCCCAGCATTTT. Its translation: CASHRDFYSNQPQHF.

This clone occurred a few times. The junction does not match germline at one end; this may be a read error. The identical CDR3 is also encoded by other nucleotide sequences in the sample. CDR3: CASSDSGTASYEQYF. CDR3 DNA: TGTGCCAGCAGTGACTCCGGGACAGCTTCATACGAGCAGTACTTC. The chain links TRBV6-5 to TRBJ2-7; the match to TRBD1 covers 7 bases. The germline CDR1 and CDR2 sequences are MNHEY and SVGAGI. This CDR3 region has 15 residues.

This clone counts as medium-sized. The chain couples TRBV7-9 to TRBJ2-6; D is perhaps TRBD1 (7 bases). Germline V CDR1 and CDR2: SEHNR, FQNEAQ (reference sequence). The CDR3 is 18 amino acids. The ends were cut back, 3 bases at V and 4 bases at J, with 19 bases in the middle. The CDR3: CASSLRRGLDSGANVLTF. Written as DNA, the CDR3 is TGTGCCAGCAGCTTGAGGAGGGGGCTAGACTCCGGGGCCAACGTCCTGACTTTC.

Note on this clone: This sample includes further DNA sequences coding for the same CDR3. The V and J genes are TRBV29-1 and TRBJ1-3, with D maybe TRBD1 (6 bases). Germline lookup yields CDR1 SQVTM and CDR2 ANQGSEA. The CDR3 contains 12 residues. V gave up 6 bases and J gave up 3 bases, with 9 bases separating them. CDR3 nucleotides: TGCAGCGTCGGGGACAATGGAAACACCATATATTTT. As protein: CSVGDNGNTIYF. Combining the CDR3 with reference TRBV29-1 and TRBJ1-3 gives the whole variable domain SAVISQKPSRDICQRGTSLTIQCQVDSQVTMMFWYRQQPGQSLTLIATANQGSEATYESGFVIDKFPISRPNLTFSTLTVSNMSPEDSSIYLCSVGDNGNTIYFGEGSWLTVV.

V gene TRBV7-2 combines with J gene TRBJ1-6; D remains ambiguous. The CDR3 loop spans 12 amino acids. Trimming shortened V by 3 bases and J by 10 bases, and 7 bases separated the two germline ends. CDR1 and CDR2 (germline): SGHTA, FQGNSA. The CDR3 bases are TGTGCCAGCAGCTTGGACTTCTCACCCCTCCACTTT. Its protein is CASSLDFSPLHF.

As DNA, the CDR3 is TGTGCCAGCAGCGTGGGGGGTGGTGGTCAGCCCCAGCATTTT. Translation: CASSVGGGGQPQHF. This sequence joins TRBV9 and TRBJ1-5; TRBD1 might be the D (5 bases). Germline assignment: CDR1 SGDLS and CDR2 YYNGEE. Trimming removed 2 bases at V and 6 bases at J, with 12 bases between. The CDR3 totals 14 residues.

This sequence joins TRBV4-1 and TRBJ2-2, with TRBD2 as a possible D gene (5 bases). Germline CDR1 is MGHRA and CDR2 is YSYEKL. Deletions cut 8 bases from V and 4 bases from J, with 5 bases between. This CDR3 spans 11 amino acids. The CDR3 protein is CASRGTGELFF. CDR3 in DNA: TGCGCCAGCCGGGGCACCGGGGAGCTGTTTTTT.

The CDR3 sequence: CASSGQGVQETQYF. DNA for the CDR3: TGTGCCAGCAGTGGGCAGGGGGTTCAAGAGACCCAGTACTTC. This sequence joins TRBV25-1 and TRBJ2-5; 7 bases align to TRBD1. The CDR3 extends over 14 amino acids. Germline CDR1 reads MGHDK; CDR2 reads SYGVNS. V lost 4 bases to trimming and J lost 2 bases; unmatched junction nucleotides: 4.